The clone carrying this TCR beta chain was seen repeatedly, ten times or more. As to time point: sample taken at primary tumor resection. The study sequenced unsorted whole RNA from tumor, nontumor lung or frozen PBMC. Using its own MiXCR run on the 5' RACE reads, TCRdb lists one record per CDR3 protein. Of 20,000 to 25,000 distinct CDR3 sequences in the sample, roughly 4.2% were seen once. V lost 3 bases, J lost 2 bases, and 9 bases lay in between. The CDR3 has 13 amino acids. The germline V gene encodes CDR1 SGHKS and CDR2 YYEKEE (reference sequence). This record comes from a study of spatial heterogeneity in lung cancer.

The origin of this receptor is a male donor with early-stage non-small cell lung cancer. The chain links TRBV5-5 to TRBJ2-7; D is possibly TRBD1 or TRBD2 (5 bases each). The input for sequencing was PBMCs, taken at surgery. The CDR3 reads CASSSRDPYEQYF. In nucleotides, the CDR3 is TGTGCCAGCAGCTCCCGGGACCCCTACGAGCAGTACTTC.